This T cell receptor (beta chain) was captured in a study of CD8 T cells in Susac syndrome. Trimming shortened V by 6 bases and J by 7 bases, and 6 bases separated the two germline ends. The CDR3 runs 10 residues. The germline V gene encodes CDR1 MDHEN and CDR2 SYDVKM. The authors sequenced TCR beta from blood CD8+ and CD4+ T cells. A remark on this clonotype: No antigen is known for it.

The study, taken as a whole, reports: It was acknowledged by the study that relatively few individuals were included in its TCR sequencing and HLA analysis.

The RNA, roughly 0.5 to 1 ug, was put through reverse transcription using random hexamers. The TCR beta CDR3 was amplified by immunoSEQ multiplex PCR across 54 Vbeta, 13 Jbeta. In TCRdb, the immunoSEQ multiplex PCR reads were re-called with MiXCR into one record per CDR3 protein. Of around 160,000 distinct CDR3 sequences listed, just under 95% are singletons. The specimen was CD4+ T cells from PBMCs. The chain couples TRBV28 to TRBJ1-2; D is undetermined. The clonotype was recovered from a human donor in good health. The CDR3 DNA reads as TGTGCCAGCAGCCAGAGTGGCTACACCTTC. Residues: CASSQSGYTF.